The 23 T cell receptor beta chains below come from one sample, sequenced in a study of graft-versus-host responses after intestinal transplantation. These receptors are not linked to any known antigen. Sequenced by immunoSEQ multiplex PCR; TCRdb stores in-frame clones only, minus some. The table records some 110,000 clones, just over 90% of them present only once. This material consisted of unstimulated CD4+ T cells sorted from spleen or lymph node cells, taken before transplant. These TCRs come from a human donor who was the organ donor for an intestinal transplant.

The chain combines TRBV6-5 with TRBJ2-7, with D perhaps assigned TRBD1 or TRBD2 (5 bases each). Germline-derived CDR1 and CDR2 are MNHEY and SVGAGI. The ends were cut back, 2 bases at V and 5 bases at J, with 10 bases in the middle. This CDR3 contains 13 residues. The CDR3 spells CASSYLEGNEQYF. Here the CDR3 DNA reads TGTGCCAGCAGTTACCTAGAGGGGAACGAGCAGTACTTC.

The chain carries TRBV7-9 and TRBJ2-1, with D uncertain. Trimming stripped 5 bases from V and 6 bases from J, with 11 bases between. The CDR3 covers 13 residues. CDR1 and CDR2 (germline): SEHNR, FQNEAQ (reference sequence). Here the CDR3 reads CASSLVTANEQFF. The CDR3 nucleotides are TGTGCCAGCAGCCTCGTTACAGCCAATGAGCAGTTCTTC.

The DNA of the CDR3 is TGTGCCAGCAGCCAAGGGGGGAACACTGAAGCTTTCTTT. Translated: CASSQGGNTEAFF. V gene TRBV11-3 combines with J gene TRBJ1-1; TRBD1 might be the D (6 bases). The CDR3 consists of 13 residues. CDR1 and CDR2 from the germline V gene are SGHNT and YENEEA. V was cut by 5 bases and J by 1 base, with 8 bases left in between.

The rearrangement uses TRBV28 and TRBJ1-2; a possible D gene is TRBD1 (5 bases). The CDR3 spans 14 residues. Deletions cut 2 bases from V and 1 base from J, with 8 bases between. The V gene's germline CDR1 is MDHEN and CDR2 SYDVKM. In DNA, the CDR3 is TGTGCCAGCAGTTTAACGGGGGGTAACTATGGCTACACCTTC. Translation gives CASSLTGGNYGYTF.

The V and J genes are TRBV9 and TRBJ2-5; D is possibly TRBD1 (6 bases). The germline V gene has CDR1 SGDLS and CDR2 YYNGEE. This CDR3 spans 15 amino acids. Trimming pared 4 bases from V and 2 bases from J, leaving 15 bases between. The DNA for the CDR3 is TGTGCCAGCAGCCCACTTCGGGACAAACAAGAGACCCAGTACTTC. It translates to CASSPLRDKQETQYF. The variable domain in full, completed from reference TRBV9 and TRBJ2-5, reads DSGVTQTPKHLITATGQRVTLRCSPRSGDLSVYWYQQSLDQGLQFLIQYYNGEERAKGNILERFSAQQFPDLHSELNLSSLELGDSALYFCASSPLRDKQETQYFGPGTRLLVL.

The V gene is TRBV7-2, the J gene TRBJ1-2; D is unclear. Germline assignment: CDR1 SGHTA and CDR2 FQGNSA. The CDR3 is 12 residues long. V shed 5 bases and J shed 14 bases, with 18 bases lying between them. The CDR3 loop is CASSPLGGPLTF. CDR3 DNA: TGTGCCAGCAGCCCTTTGGGCGGCCCCCTAACCTTC.

The CDR3, as DNA: TGTGCCAGCAGCGTAGGAATAGCGGGAGGCTACGAGCAGTACTTC. Residues: CASSVGIAGGYEQYF. This chain uses TRBV9 with TRBJ2-7; 10 bases line up with TRBD2. The CDR3 totals 15 residues. After removal of 0 bases from V and 3 bases from J, the junction contained 3 bases not matched to a gene. CDR1 and CDR2 (germline): SGDLS, YYNGEE.

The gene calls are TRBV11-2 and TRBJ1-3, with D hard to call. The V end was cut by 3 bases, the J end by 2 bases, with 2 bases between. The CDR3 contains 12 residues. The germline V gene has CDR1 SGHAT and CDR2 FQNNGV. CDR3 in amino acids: CASSFPGNTIYF. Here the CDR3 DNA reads TGTGCCAGCAGCTTCCCTGGAAACACCATATATTTT. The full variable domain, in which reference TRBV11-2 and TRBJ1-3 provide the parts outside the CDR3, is EAGVAQSPRYKIIEKRQSVAFWCNPISGHATLYWYQQILGQGPKLLIQFQNNGVVDDSQLPKDRFSAERLKGVDSTLKIQPAKLEDSAVYLCASSFPGNTIYFGEGSWLTVV.

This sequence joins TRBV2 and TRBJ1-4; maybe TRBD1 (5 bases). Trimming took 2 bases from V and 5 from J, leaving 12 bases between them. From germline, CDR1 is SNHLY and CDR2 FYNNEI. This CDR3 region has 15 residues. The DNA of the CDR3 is TGTGCCAGCAGTGAATTTCAGGGCAGAAATGAAAAACTGTTTTTT. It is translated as CASSEFQGRNEKLFF.

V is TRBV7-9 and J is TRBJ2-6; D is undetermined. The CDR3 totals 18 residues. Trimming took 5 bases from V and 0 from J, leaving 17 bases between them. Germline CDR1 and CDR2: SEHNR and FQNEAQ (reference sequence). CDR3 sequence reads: CASSLNSPYSSGANVLTF. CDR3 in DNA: TGTGCCAGCAGCCTTAATTCCCCTTACTCCTCTGGGGCCAACGTCCTGACTTTC.

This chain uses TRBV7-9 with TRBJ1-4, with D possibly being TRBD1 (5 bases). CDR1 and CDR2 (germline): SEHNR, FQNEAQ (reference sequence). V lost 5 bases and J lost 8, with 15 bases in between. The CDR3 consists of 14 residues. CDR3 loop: CASSPTGEGEKLFF. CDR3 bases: TGTGCCAGCAGCCCGACGGGGGAGGGGGAAAAACTGTTTTTT.

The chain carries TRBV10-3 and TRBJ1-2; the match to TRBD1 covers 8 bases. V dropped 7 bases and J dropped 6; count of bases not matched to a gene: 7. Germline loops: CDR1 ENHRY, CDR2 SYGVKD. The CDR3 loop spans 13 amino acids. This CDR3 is CAINSETGDGYTF. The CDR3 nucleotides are TGTGCCATCAATAGTGAGACAGGGGATGGCTACACCTTC.

CDR3: CASSYGGTDTQYF. For the CDR3, the DNA is TGTGCCAGCAGTTATGGGGGCACAGATACGCAGTATTTT. The chain recombines TRBV6-1 with TRBJ2-3; unclear D gene. The CDR3 is 13 residues long. The V end was cut by 5 bases, the J end by 1 base, with 7 bases between. The V gene's germline CDR1 is MNHNS and CDR2 SASEGT.

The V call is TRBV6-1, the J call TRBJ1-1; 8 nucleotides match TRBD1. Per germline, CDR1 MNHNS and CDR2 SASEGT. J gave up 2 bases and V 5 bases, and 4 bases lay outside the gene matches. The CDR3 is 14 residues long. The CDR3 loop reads CASSPQGANTEAFF. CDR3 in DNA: TGTGCCAGCAGTCCCCAGGGGGCAAACACTGAAGCTTTCTTT.

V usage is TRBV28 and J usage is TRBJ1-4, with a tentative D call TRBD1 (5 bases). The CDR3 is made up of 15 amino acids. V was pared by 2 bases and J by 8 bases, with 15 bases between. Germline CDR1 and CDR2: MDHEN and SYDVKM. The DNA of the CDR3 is TGTGCCAGCAGTTTACCAGGGAGCGGATTCGAAAAACTGTTTTTT. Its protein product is CASSLPGSGFEKLFF.

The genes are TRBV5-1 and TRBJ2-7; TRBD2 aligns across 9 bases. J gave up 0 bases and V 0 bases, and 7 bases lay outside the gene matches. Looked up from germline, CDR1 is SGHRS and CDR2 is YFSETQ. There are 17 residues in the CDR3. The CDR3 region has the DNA TGCGCCAGCAGCTTGGATCCTCTAGCGGGGAGCTCCTACGAGCAGTACTTC. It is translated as CASSLDPLAGSSYEQYF.

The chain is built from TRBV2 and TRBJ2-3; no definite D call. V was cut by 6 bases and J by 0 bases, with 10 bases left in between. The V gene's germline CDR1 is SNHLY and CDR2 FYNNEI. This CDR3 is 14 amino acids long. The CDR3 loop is CASRATLSTDTQYF. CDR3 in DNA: TGTGCCAGCAGAGCGACTCTTAGCACAGATACGCAGTATTTT.

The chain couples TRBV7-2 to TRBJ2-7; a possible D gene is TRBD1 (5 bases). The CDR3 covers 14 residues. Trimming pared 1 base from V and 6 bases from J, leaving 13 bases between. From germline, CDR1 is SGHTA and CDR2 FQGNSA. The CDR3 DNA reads TGTGCCAGCAGCTTAGAAACAGGCTTTGTCGAGCAGTACTTC. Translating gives CASSLETGFVEQYF.

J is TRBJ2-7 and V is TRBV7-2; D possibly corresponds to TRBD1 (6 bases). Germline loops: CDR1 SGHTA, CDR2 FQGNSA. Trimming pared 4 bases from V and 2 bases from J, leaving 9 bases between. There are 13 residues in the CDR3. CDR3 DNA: TGTGCCAGCAGCTCTGGACAGACCTACGAGCAGTACTTC. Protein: CASSSGQTYEQYF.

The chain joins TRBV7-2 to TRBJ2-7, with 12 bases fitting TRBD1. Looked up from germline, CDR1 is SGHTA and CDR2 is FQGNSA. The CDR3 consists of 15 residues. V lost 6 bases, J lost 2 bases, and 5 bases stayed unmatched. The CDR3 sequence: CASSFRDRGPYEQYF. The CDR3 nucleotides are TGTGCCAGCAGTTTCCGGGACAGGGGGCCCTACGAGCAGTACTTC.

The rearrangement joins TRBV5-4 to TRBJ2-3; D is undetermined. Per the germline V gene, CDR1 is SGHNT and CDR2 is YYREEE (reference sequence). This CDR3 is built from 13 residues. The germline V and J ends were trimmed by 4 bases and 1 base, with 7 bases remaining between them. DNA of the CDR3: TGTGCCAGCAGCGACTCCGGCACAGATACGCAGTATTTT. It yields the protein CASSDSGTDTQYF.

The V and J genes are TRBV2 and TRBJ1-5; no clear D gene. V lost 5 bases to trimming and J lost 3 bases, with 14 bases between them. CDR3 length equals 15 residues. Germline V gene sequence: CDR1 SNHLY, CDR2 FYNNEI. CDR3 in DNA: TGTGCCAGCAGTCGATTGGGCGGGTCCAATCAGCCCCAGCATTTT. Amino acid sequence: CASSRLGGSNQPQHF.

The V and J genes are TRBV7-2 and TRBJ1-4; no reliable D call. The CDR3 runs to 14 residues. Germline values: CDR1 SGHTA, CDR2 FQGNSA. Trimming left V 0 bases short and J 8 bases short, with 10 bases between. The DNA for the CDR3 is TGTGCCAGCAGCTTAGCTCCCCTTCAGGAAAAACTGTTTTTT. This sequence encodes CASSLAPLQEKLFF.